The T cell receptor beta chain under discussion was sequenced for a study of T cell repertoires in cytomegalovirus infection. Study context: Used in the study were CMV epitopes, some recently identified and HLA-C-restricted, others well-studied and HLA-B-restricted. Indicated by public TCR beta signatures were CMV infection and matching HLA type. General study findings and limits: CMV-specific TCR beta clonotypes restricted by HLA-C dominated the ex vivo response. Summed frequency of shared TCR beta families picked out CMV carriers who also had the relevant HLA.

This clonotype occurred a few times. The target antigen is unknown. The J segment lost 6 bases and the V segment lost 1 base, leaving 4 bases of the junction unmatched. This CDR3 contains 15 residues. CDR1 is DFQATT and CDR2 is SNEGSKA in the germline V gene (reference sequence). TCRdb independently ran MiXCR on the reads; one entry per CDR3 protein. This table has hundreds of thousands of distinct CDR3 sequences, about 39% appearing once. The chain uses TRBV20-1 and TRBJ2-1, with 12 bases identical to TRBD2. This TCR came from a human donor in good health (CMV status not recorded). Some clones in this sample may be carry-over from other donors' samples. The specimen comprised cultured PBMCs, sampled from culture after CMV antigen stimulation. CDR3 DNA: TGCAGTGCTAGAGGGACTAGCGGGGCGGTCAATGAGCAGTTCTTC. Translated: CSARGTSGAVNEQFF.